The 7 T cell receptor beta chains given below trace back to one sample, sequenced in a study of CD8 T cells in Susac syndrome. RNA in amounts of about 0.45 to 1 ug was reverse transcribed with random hexamers. Via MiXCR, TCRdb re-called the immunoSEQ multiplex PCR reads, giving one row per CDR3 protein. This sample has roughly 120,000 distinct CDR3 sequences; around 94% occur once, and the top ten carry around 0.085%. The sample comprised CD4+ T cells from PBMCs. Receptor source: a human donor with multiple sclerosis.

This chain uses TRBV2 with TRBJ2-6; D perhaps matches TRBD2 (7 bases). Between the trimmed V and J ends, which lost 3 bases and 3 bases, there was a span of 15 bases. The CDR3 length is 17 residues. Germline V lookup: CDR1 SNHLY, CDR2 FYNNEI. The CDR3 DNA reads as TGTGCCAGCAGTGAGATAGGGGGGGGGTTTGGGGCCAACGTCCTGACTTTC. Amino acids: CASSEIGGGFGANVLTF.

V usage is TRBV28 and J usage is TRBJ2-6, with D possibly being TRBD1 (6 bases). V was cut by 9 bases and J by 0 bases, with 18 bases left in between. There are 17 residues in the CDR3. Per germline, CDR1 MDHEN and CDR2 SYDVKM. CDR3 sequence reads: CASPRDKVPSGANVLTF. The CDR3 DNA follows: TGTGCCAGTCCCCGGGACAAAGTTCCCTCTGGGGCCAACGTCCTGACTTTC.

The rearrangement uses TRBV12-5 and TRBJ2-7; D not certain. V lost 6 bases, J lost 2 bases, and 5 bases lay in between. The CDR3 totals 11 residues. From germline, CDR1 is LGHNT and CDR2 FRNRAP. CDR3 loop: CASGIAYEQYF. The DNA of the CDR3 is TGTGCTAGTGGGATTGCCTACGAGCAGTACTTC.

The chain has TRBV9 and TRBJ2-7; D is possibly TRBD2 (5 bases). From germline, CDR1 is SGDLS and CDR2 YYNGEE. The CDR3 is made up of 14 amino acids. V lost 3 bases and J lost 4, with 14 bases in between. DNA of the CDR3: TGTGCCAGCAGCGCTGACCCCCGGGGTTACGAGCAGTACTTC. Its protein is CASSADPRGYEQYF. Complete variable domain (other parts from reference TRBV9 and TRBJ2-7): DSGVTQTPKHLITATGQRVTLRCSPRSGDLSVYWYQQSLDQGLQFLIQYYNGEERAKGNILERFSAQQFPDLHSELNLSSLELGDSALYFCASSADPRGYEQYFGPGTRLTVT.

The rearrangement joins TRBV2 to TRBJ1-6; D unresolved. With 3 bases removed from V and 6 bases from J, the gap between germline ends came to 6 bases. Germline V gene sequence: CDR1 SNHLY, CDR2 FYNNEI. This CDR3 is 13 amino acids long. The CDR3 DNA reads TGTGCCAGCAGTGAGCAGAGTAATTCACCCCTCCACTTT. It encodes CASSEQSNSPLHF.

This chain joins TRBV13 and TRBJ2-5; D call uncertain. With 5 bases removed from V and 3 bases from J, the gap between germline ends came to 4 bases. Germline assignment: CDR1 PRHDT and CDR2 FYEKMQ (reference sequence). The CDR3 is 11 amino acids. The CDR3 spells CASSREETQYF. CDR3 DNA sequence: TGTGCCAGCAGCAGGGAAGAGACCCAGTACTTC.

The chain couples TRBV6-4 to TRBJ2-1; TRBD2 matches at 7 bases. The V segment lost 1 base and the J segment 3 bases; nucleotides outside the gene matches: 6. Germline CDR1 MRHNA, CDR2 SNTAGT. The CDR3 spans 16 residues. Here the CDR3 reads CASSDFGGGRYNEQFF. DNA of the CDR3: TGTGCCAGCAGTGACTTCGGCGGGGGTCGCTACAATGAGCAGTTCTTC.